The rows below give T cell receptor beta chains drawn from one sample of a study of blood T cell repertoires in COVID-19. Some clones are missing from TCRdb's copy, which holds only in-frame ones; the method was immunoSEQ multiplex PCR. The data hold about 120,000 clones, with 60% to 80% observed a single time. Sequences were obtained from peripheral blood. The receptors come from a human donor in a cohort sampled during active COVID-19. The CDR3 runs from the conserved cysteine through the conserved F or W. D genes are given only for firm matches. Size values are once, few and many counts, or a class for expanded clones, and some rows have none.

V	size	D	J	length	CDR3	DNA
TRBV27	few	TRBD1	TRBJ1-6	15	CASSFSDRADSPLHF	TGTGCCAGCAGTTTTTCCGACAGGGCAGATTCACCCCTCCACTTT
TRBV7-9	.	.	TRBJ2-7	15	CASSQEPEGGGEQYF	TGTGCCAGCAGCCAAGAACCGGAGGGAGGGGGCGAGCAGTACTTC
TRBV2	.	TRBD1	TRBJ2-7	15	CASRAWTGGSDEQYF	TGTGCCAGCAGGGCTTGGACAGGGGGCAGCGACGAGCAGTACTTC
TRBV6-5	many	TRBD1	TRBJ2-7	13	CASSPGTGDEQYF	TGTGCCAGCAGTCCCGGTACAGGGGACGAGCAGTACTTC
TRBV10-2	once	TRBD1	TRBJ1-5	15	CASSETGTGHQPQHF	TGCGCCAGCAGTGAGACCGGGACAGGCCATCAGCCCCAGCATTTT
TRBV7-8	.	.	TRBJ1-1	14	CASSFGGWNTEAFF	TGTGCCAGCAGCTTCGGGGGATGGAACACTGAAGCTTTCTTT
TRBV3-1/TRBV3-2	.	TRBD1	TRBJ1-2	18	CASSQDSPVYRDSRGYTF	TGTGCCAGCAGCCAAGATAGCCCTGTCTACCGGGACAGTAGGGGCTACACCTTC
TRBV4-1	few	.	TRBJ1-5	17	CASSRSTGVLVGQPQHF	TGCGCCAGCAGCCGGTCGACAGGCGTCCTTGTGGGTCAGCCCCAGCATTTT
TRBV28	.	.	TRBJ1-5	15	CASSFREVSNQPQHF	TGTGCCAGCAGTTTCAGGGAGGTGAGCAATCAGCCCCAGCATTTT
TRBV7-8	.	.	TRBJ2-1	19	CASSLDTTFSLSSYNEQFF	TGTGCCAGCAGCTTAGACACTACTTTTTCTTTGAGCTCCTACAATGAGCAGTTCTTC
TRBV6-5	.	.	TRBJ2-7	11	CASTTAGEQYF	TGTGCCAGCACGACAGCCGGTGAGCAGTACTTC
TRBV4-1	.	.	TRBJ2-3	16	CASSQDRGTSTDTQYF	TGCGCCAGCAGCCAAGATCGGGGGACTAGCACAGATACGCAGTATTTT
TRBV4-2	once	.	TRBJ1-1	16	CASSQVGDSRGTEAFF	TGTGCCAGCAGCCAAGTCGGAGACAGCCGCGGAACTGAAGCTTTCTTT
TRBV2	.	.	TRBJ1-4	14	CASEGRGLNEKLFF	TGTGCCAGTGAAGGGAGGGGCCTTAATGAAAAACTGTTTTTT
TRBV23-1	.	TRBD1	TRBJ2-7	14	CASSRSGQPYEQYF	TGCGCCAGCAGTCGCTCGGGACAGCCCTACGAGCAGTACTTC
TRBV19	.	.	TRBJ1-2	15	CASSIDQDTWDGYTF	TGTGCCAGTAGTATAGATCAGGACACCTGGGATGGCTACACCTTC
TRBV19	few	.	TRBJ1-6	15	CASSIAADTNSPLHF	TGTGCCAGTAGTATAGCCGCCGACACTAATTCACCCCTCCACTTT
TRBV6-1	.	TRBD1	TRBJ1-6	15	CASSEWDRGVSPLHF	TGTGCCAGCAGTGAATGGGACAGGGGAGTTTCACCCCTCCACTTT
TRBV28	.	.	TRBJ2-7	14	CASSLTGGFGEQYF	TGTGCCAGCAGTTTAACGGGTGGGTTTGGCGAGCAGTACTTC
TRBV6-5	.	TRBD1	TRBJ2-7	14	CASSNEDRVYEQYF	TGTGCCAGCAGCAACGAGGACAGGGTCTACGAGCAGTACTTC
TRBV19	.	.	TRBJ2-2	14	CASSIVRNTGELFF	TGTGCCAGTAGTATAGTCAGGAACACCGGGGAGCTGTTTTTT
TRBV30	.	.	TRBJ1-5	16	CAWSVHLGRNNQPQHF	TGTGCCTGGAGTGTACATTTGGGGCGGAACAATCAGCCCCAGCATTTT
TRBV27	few	TRBD1	TRBJ2-7	13	CASSWGTGFEQYF	TGTGCCAGCAGTTGGGGGACAGGGTTCGAGCAGTACTTC
TRBV30	.	TRBD1	TRBJ1-1	14	CAWSAGQGSTEAFF	TGTGCCTGGAGTGCCGGACAGGGATCCACTGAAGCTTTCTTT
TRBV2	.	TRBD2	TRBJ2-7	15	CASILGLAGVHEQYF	TGTGCCAGCATTTTAGGACTAGCGGGAGTACACGAGCAGTACTTC
TRBV29-1	.	.	TRBJ2-7	11	CSVFRRGEQYF	TGCAGCGTTTTTCGGAGAGGCGAGCAGTACTTC
TRBV28	.	.	TRBJ1-2	12	CALRNVGYGYTF	TGTGCGTTGAGGAACGTAGGCTATGGCTACACCTTC
TRBV19	.	.	TRBJ2-1	12	CASSLGQYEQFF	TGTGCCAGTAGCCTAGGACAGTATGAGCAGTTCTTC
TRBV7-7	.	TRBD1	TRBJ2-7	15	CASSLATGTGYEQYF	TGTGCTAGCAGCTTAGCCACCGGGACAGGATACGAGCAGTACTTC
TRBV10-2	.	.	TRBJ1-1	11	CASRTDTEAFF	TGCGCCTCCCGGACAGACACTGAAGCTTTCTTT
TRBV7-2	.	.	TRBJ2-6	15	CASSSTGGGANVLTF	TGTGCCAGCAGCTCAACCGGCGGGGGGGCCAACGTCCTGACTTTC
TRBV6-1	once	.	TRBJ2-1	17	CASSGPFEAFSYNEQFF	TGTGCCAGCAGTGGACCTTTCGAGGCCTTCTCCTACAATGAGCAGTTCTTC
TRBV3-1/TRBV3-2	.	.	TRBJ2-7	16	CASSQDWAGLSVEQYF	TGTGCCAGCAGCCAAGATTGGGCGGGGTTGAGTGTCGAGCAGTACTTC
TRBV3-1/TRBV3-2	many	.	TRBJ2-5	16	CASSQPQGSHQETQYF	TGTGCCAGCAGCCAACCGCAGGGGTCCCACCAAGAGACCCAGTACTTC
TRBV7-8	.	.	TRBJ1-1	15	CASSFLRVGTTEAFF	TGTGCCAGCAGCTTCCTCAGGGTCGGTACAACTGAAGCTTTCTTT
TRBV9	.	.	TRBJ2-7	17	CASSVGAGALNAYEQYF	TGTGCCAGCAGCGTAGGGGCAGGTGCCCTAAACGCCTACGAGCAGTACTTC
TRBV24-1	.	TRBD1	TRBJ1-5	17	CATSAARGTGSNQPQHF	TGTGCCACCAGTGCTGCCCGCGGGACAGGTAGCAATCAGCCCCAGCATTTT
TRBV27	.	TRBD1	TRBJ1-2	14	CASSPTGGGYGYTF	TGTGCCAGCAGCCCGACAGGGGGAGGCTATGGCTACACCTTC
TRBV2	.	.	TRBJ2-3	13	CASIALGGDTQYF	TGTGCCAGCATCGCCCTGGGGGGAGATACGCAGTATTTT
TRBV4-1	few	.	TRBJ1-5	16	CASSQVQGGSNQPQHF	TGCGCCAGCAGCCAAGTACAGGGCGGAAGCAATCAGCCCCAGCATTTT
TRBV5-1	.	.	TRBJ2-7	14	CASSAGPTSYEQYF	TGCGCCAGCAGCGCGGGACCGACCTCCTACGAGCAGTACTTC
TRBV6-6	.	TRBD1	TRBJ2-7	15	CASSYLGQGVYEQYF	TGTGCCAGCAGTTACCTCGGACAGGGGGTTTACGAGCAGTACTTC
TRBV28	.	TRBD2	TRBJ2-7	16	CASSLPQAGLSYEQYF	TGTGCCAGCAGTTTACCCCAAGCGGGACTGAGTTACGAGCAGTACTTC
TRBV18	.	TRBD2	TRBJ2-7	15	CASSLRRTSGSEQYF	TGTGCCAGCTCACTAAGAAGGACTAGCGGGAGTGAGCAGTACTTC
TRBV9	.	TRBD1	TRBJ2-7	15	CASSGMGQGAIEQYF	TGTGCCAGCAGCGGAATGGGACAGGGGGCGATCGAGCAGTACTTC
TRBV28	.	.	TRBJ1-6	11	CASSFEAPLHF	TGTGCCAGCAGTTTTGAGGCACCCCTCCACTTT
TRBV20-1	few	TRBD1	TRBJ2-7	14	CSASGDRGDYEQYF	TGCAGTGCTAGTGGGGACAGGGGGGACTACGAGCAGTACTTC
TRBV19	.	TRBD2	TRBJ2-7	14	CASSAGTSGYEQYF	TGTGCCAGTAGTGCCGGGACTAGCGGCTACGAGCAGTACTTC
TRBV27	.	TRBD1	TRBJ2-5	14	CASSRDRGTETQYF	TGTGCCAGCAGTCGGGACAGGGGGACAGAGACCCAGTACTTC
TRBV11-2	.	TRBD1	TRBJ2-7	15	CASSPTLTGDGEQYF	TGTGCCAGCAGCCCAACTCTGACAGGGGACGGCGAGCAGTACTTC
TRBV3-1/TRBV3-2	few	.	TRBJ1-2	13	CASTEGVNYGYTF	TGTGCCAGCACCGAAGGAGTGAACTATGGCTACACCTTC
TRBV5-4	.	.	TRBJ1-1	15	CASSLAKAANTEAFF	TGTGCCAGCAGCTTGGCCAAAGCGGCGAACACTGAAGCTTTCTTT
TRBV13	.	TRBD1	TRBJ1-1	16	CASSWSLDRSLTEAFF	TGTGCCAGCAGCTGGTCCTTGGACAGGAGTTTAACTGAAGCTTTCTTT
TRBV10-3	.	.	TRBJ2-6	17	CAISGIGSSFGANVLTF	TGTGCCATCAGTGGGATAGGGAGCTCTTTTGGGGCCAACGTCCTGACTTTC